This T cell receptor (beta chain) was recovered during a study of T cells after yellow fever vaccination. Turning to the study itself: With SMART-Seq v4 Ultra Low Input, the fractions containing low cell numbers were prepared. Findings and limits, study-wide: Primary-vaccination clones mostly resurfaced post-booster (about 96% CD4, approximately 87% CD8). Secondary responses were weaker yet peaked faster, day 5 versus 15.

They built TCR cDNA with 5'RACE template switching, a step that put in a universal primer site and UMIs. TCRdb processed the 5' RACE reads anew with MiXCR; each CDR3 protein has one entry. The data show 500,000 to 650,000 distinct CDR3 sequences, approximately 16% seen once. Turning to this clonotype: What it binds is not known.

The CDR3 covers 13 residues. Trimming stripped 2 bases from V and 5 bases from J, with 8 bases between. Germline CDR1 and CDR2: MNHEY and SVGEGT. The sequence was obtained from a man between 18 and 35 years old who received the YFV17D yellow fever vaccine. The chain is built from TRBV6-2 or TRBV6-3 and TRBJ2-3, with D unresolved. Material: PBMCs, obtained roughly 5 days after the first yellow fever vaccination. In nucleotides, the CDR3 is TGTGCCAGCAGTTACGAGCTAAGAGATACGCAGTATTTT. Its protein is CASSYELRDTQYF.